The TCR beta chain under discussion was sequenced for a study of blood T cell repertoires in COVID-19. Looking at the study overall: The United States, Italy and Spain provided the acute and convalescent COVID-19 samples. From T cells, B-cell-depleted T cells, or PBMCs came the material, which was cDNA or gDNA.

In the authors' workflow: Amplification from reference gene primers served as the basis for estimated nucleated cell counts. TCRdb's copy holds only in-frame clones and misses some; the assay was immunoSEQ multiplex PCR. V and J calls plus clone size are reproduced from that table; the DNA served to infer D and trimming. The table lists around 180,000 clones, less than 85% of them singletons, with 3% in the top ten. The CDR3 loop spans 16 amino acids. From germline, CDR1 is MNHEY and CDR2 SVGEGT. Trimming removed 5 bases from V and 1 base from J; junction bases left unmatched: 4. Only a few counts were recorded for this clone.

This TCR derives from a woman aged 80 or over with acute or convalescent COVID-19. The specimen sequenced was peripheral blood. The chain joins TRBV6-2 or TRBV6-3 to TRBJ2-3; 12 bases map to TRBD2. The CDR3 DNA is TGTGCCAGCAGTAGACTAGCGGGAGCGGGCACAGATACGCAGTATTTT. This gives the protein CASSRLAGAGTDTQYF.